A single sample is the source of the 19 T cell receptor beta chains below, sequenced in a study of OX40 agonist ivuxolimab in advanced cancers. Here immunoSEQ multiplex PCR was the method, and the copy in TCRdb shows in-frame clones only, minus some. The profile shows more than 85,000 clones, about 83% of them singletons. This specimen consisted of CD4+ or CD8+ T cells sorted from blood, obtained in a trial of the OX40 agonist ivuxolimab. These receptors were obtained from an adult with an advanced solid tumor such as melanoma, head and neck, liver or kidney cancer.

The chain recombines TRBV20-1 with TRBJ1-1, with a weak D call TRBD1 (5 bases). Germline V gene lookup returns CDR1 DFQATT and CDR2 SNEGSKA (reference sequence). With 3 bases removed from V and 8 bases from J, the gap between germline ends came to 7 bases. The CDR3 covers 10 residues. The CDR3 nucleotides are TGCAGTGCTAGGTGGGGGGAAGCTTTCTTT. This gives the protein CSARWGEAFF.

This clone was detected once. The V gene is TRBV28, the J gene TRBJ2-1; no definite D call. V was trimmed by 5 bases and J by 4 bases, leaving 21 bases between them. The CDR3 runs to 17 residues. CDR1 and CDR2 from the germline V gene are MDHEN and SYDVKM. For the CDR3, the DNA is TGTGCCAGCAGTCAAAATAGTAACGATGTGGGGTACAATGAGCAGTTCTTC. Encoded protein: CASSQNSNDVGYNEQFF.

The chain has TRBV5-5 and TRBJ2-7; TRBD1 might be the D (5 bases). The germline V gene has CDR1 SGHKS and CDR2 YYEKEE (reference sequence). There are 16 residues in the CDR3. Trimming stripped 4 bases from V and 1 base from J, with 18 bases between. The DNA for the CDR3 is TGTGCCAGCAGCCCAATCCACGACAGCCTATCCTACGAGCAGTACTTC. It translates to CASSPIHDSLSYEQYF.

The V gene is TRBV7-8, the J gene TRBJ2-2; D uncertain. The CDR3 spans 13 residues. CDR1 is SGHVS and CDR2 is FQNEAQ in the germline V gene. Between the trimmed V and J ends, which lost 5 bases and 8 bases, there was a span of 12 bases. CDR3: CASSPERDGELFF. The CDR3 DNA follows: TGTGCCAGCAGCCCCGAAAGAGATGGGGAGCTGTTTTTT.

Remarks on this clone: Different DNA sequences within this sample yield the same CDR3. The chain couples TRBV19 to TRBJ2-7; possibly TRBD2 for D (6 bases). The CDR3 has 15 residues. The germline CDR1 and CDR2 sequences are LNHDA and SQIVND (reference sequence). Trimming pared 8 bases from V and 0 bases from J, leaving 17 bases between. As DNA, the CDR3 is TGTGCCAGTTCGTGGGACTCACAGACCTCCTACGAGCAGTACTTC. This sequence encodes CASSWDSQTSYEQYF. The variable domain in full, completed from reference TRBV19 and TRBJ2-7, reads DGGITQSPKYLFRKEGQNVTLSCEQNLNHDAMYWYRQDPGQGLRLIYYSQIVNDFQKGDIAEGYSVSREKKESFPLTVTSAQKNPTAFYLCASSWDSQTSYEQYFGPGTRLTVT.

The chain uses TRBV6-1 and TRBJ1-2; D gene unclear. CDR3 length equals 12 residues. The germline CDR1 and CDR2 sequences are MNHNS and SASEGT. Trimming removed 2 bases at V and 6 bases at J, with 7 bases between. CDR3 residues: CASSELLDGYTF. The CDR3 DNA sequence: TGTGCCAGCAGTGAACTCCTTGATGGCTACACCTTC.

This chain connects TRBV11-2 to TRBJ2-7; a weak D match, TRBD1 (7 bases). There are 13 residues in the CDR3. Germline V gene data show CDR1 as SGHAT and CDR2 as FQNNGV. Trimming stripped 10 bases from V and 3 bases from J, with 16 bases between. The DNA of the CDR3 is TGTGCCACGGGAGATTACAGGGGCTACGAGCAGTACTTC. Translating gives CATGDYRGYEQYF.

The chain is built from TRBV7-3 and TRBJ2-5, with 7 bases matching TRBD2. This CDR3 is built from 13 residues. V shed 2 bases and J 5 bases; nucleotides not matched to a gene: 2. CDR1 SGHTA and CDR2 FQGTGA come from the germline V gene. The CDR3, as DNA: TGTGCCAGCAGCTTAGGTAGCGGGGAGACCCAGTACTTC. It translates to CASSLGSGETQYF.

This clone was seen only a few times. The chain joins TRBV20-1 to TRBJ1-2; no definite D call. Germline V gives CDR1 DFQATT, CDR2 SNEGSKA (reference sequence). The CDR3 runs 10 residues. The CDR3 nucleotides read TGCCTAGCCCACGGGAATGGCTACACCTTC. As protein: CLAHGNGYTF.

Only one count was recorded for this clone. The rearrangement joins TRBV7-9 to TRBJ2-1; 9 bases line up with TRBD1. V shed 5 bases, J shed 2 bases, and the junction held 10 bases outside the gene matches. Germline loops: CDR1 SEHNR, CDR2 FQNEAQ (reference sequence). This CDR3 has 17 amino acids. The CDR3 loop reads CASSPPPGQGTYNEQFF. Here the CDR3 DNA reads TGTGCCAGCAGCCCGCCCCCGGGACAGGGAACCTACAATGAGCAGTTCTTC.

The chain is built from TRBV11-3 and TRBJ1-1; D uncertain. This CDR3 is built from 13 residues. Germline values: CDR1 SGHNT, CDR2 YENEEA. The germline V and J ends were trimmed by 5 bases and 1 base, with 8 bases remaining between them. Here the CDR3 reads CASSPHQNTEAFF. Here the CDR3 DNA reads TGTGCCAGCAGCCCCCACCAGAACACTGAAGCTTTCTTT.

The J gene is TRBJ1-1, the V gene TRBV14; D remains ambiguous. Germline V gene data show CDR1 as SGHDN and CDR2 as FVKESK. This CDR3 is 13 amino acids long. Trimming stripped 1 base from V and 5 bases from J, with 8 bases between. CDR3 loop: CASSQVVMTEAFF. CDR3 in DNA: TGTGCCAGCAGCCAAGTCGTTATGACTGAAGCTTTCTTT.

The rearrangement uses TRBV15 and TRBJ1-3; unclear D gene. Trimming stripped 6 bases from V and 2 bases from J, with 8 bases between. This CDR3 has 13 residues. Germline values: CDR1 LNHNV, CDR2 YYDKDF (reference sequence). The CDR3 sequence: CATSVRTGNTIYF. The CDR3 nucleotides are TGTGCCACCAGTGTGAGGACTGGAAACACCATATATTTT.

The chain uses TRBV7-2 and TRBJ1-1; 9 nucleotides agree with TRBD1. Per the germline V gene, CDR1 is SGHTA and CDR2 is FQGNSA. V gave up 5 bases and J gave up 10 bases; unmatched junction bases: 8. This CDR3 comprises 13 residues. CDR3 amino acids: CASSRGTGSVAFF. For the CDR3, the DNA is TGTGCCAGCAGCCGCGGGACAGGGTCGGTAGCTTTCTTT.

This clone was recorded once. The chain has TRBV10-3 and TRBJ2-3, with a weak D call TRBD1 (6 bases). Trimming took off 6 bases at V and 1 base at J, with 17 bases between the two ends. The CDR3 is made up of 16 amino acids. Germline assignment: CDR1 ENHRY and CDR2 SYGVKD. CDR3 nucleotide sequence: TGTGCCATCAGGACCAAGTCAGGGGCCGGCACAGATACGCAGTATTTT. As protein: CAIRTKSGAGTDTQYF.

J is TRBJ2-1 and V is TRBV29-1, with no clear D. Germline V gene lookup returns CDR1 SQVTM and CDR2 ANQGSEA. This CDR3 has 11 amino acids. Trimming shortened V by 7 bases and J by 4 bases, and 8 bases separated the two germline ends. CDR3 DNA: TGCAGCGGAGAACAGTACAATGAGCAGTTCTTC. It encodes CSGEQYNEQFF.

This clone was observed a handful of times. This CDR3 is CASSARTGLQYF. CDR3 nucleotides: TGTGCCAGTAGTGCCCGTACAGGATTACAGTACTTC. The chain recombines TRBV19 with TRBJ2-7, with a weak D call TRBD1 (5 bases). Per the germline V gene, CDR1 is LNHDA and CDR2 is SQIVND (reference sequence). This CDR3 comprises 12 residues. The germline V and J ends were trimmed by 5 bases and 10 bases, with 15 bases remaining between them.

The chain employs TRBV6-5 and TRBJ1-1, with unresolved D. The germline gives CDR1 MNHEY, CDR2 SVGAGI. The CDR3 spans 12 residues. V shed 5 bases and J shed 8 bases, with 12 bases lying between them. The CDR3 bases are TGTGCCAGCAGTGTATATGGGTTAGAAGCTTTCTTT. Translating gives CASSVYGLEAFF.

This clone has only a few counts. This chain joins TRBV5-1 and TRBJ2-5; 7 bases map to TRBD1. Germline loops: CDR1 SGHRS, CDR2 YFSETQ. V lost 4 bases, J lost 4 bases, and 10 bases stayed unmatched. The length of the CDR3 is 15 residues. CDR3 amino acids: CASSQNSGGRETQYF. The CDR3 DNA sequence: TGCGCCAGCAGCCAGAATTCAGGGGGACGAGAGACCCAGTACTTC. Full variable domain (missing parts from reference TRBV5-1 and TRBJ2-5): KAGVTQTPRYLIKTRGQQVTLSCSPISGHRSVSWYQQTPGQGLQFLFEYFSETQRNKGNFPGRFSGRQFSNSRSEMNVSTLELGDSALYLCASSQNSGGRETQYFGPGTRLLVL.